This passage covers 10 T cell receptor beta chains from one sample sequenced in a study of blood T cells in healthy people across ages (dated by TCRdb to the mid-2010s). Libraries were made using 5' RACE. Sequencing relied on an Illumina HiSeq 2500. A second PCR of roughly 6 to 12 cycles was run with a J-beta primer mix and a sample-barcoded 5' primer. TCRdb handled the public reads itself, with Q25 trimming in fastp and clone calling in MiXCR, and kept productive beta chains. Rows are combined by CDR3 protein, so each entry shows the most common genes and DNA. This sample comprises around 500,000 distinct CDR3 sequences, 45% to 55% of them detected only once. Roughly 24% of the sample is taken by the ten largest. The sample taken for sequencing was blood. The source is an elderly man in good health.

The chain is built from TRBV12-3 or TRBV12-4 and TRBJ1-1; D uncertain. V was clipped by 0 bases and J by 0 bases, with 5 bases between them. CDR3 length equals 14 residues. The CDR3 spells CASSLANMNTEAFF. As DNA, the CDR3 is TGTGCCAGCAGTTTAGCGAACATGAACACTGAAGCTTTCTTT.

The J gene is TRBJ2-5, the V gene TRBV5-1; no firm D call. Germline assignment: CDR1 SGHRS and CDR2 YFSETQ. This CDR3 has 16 residues. V was cut by 4 bases and J by 2 bases, with 18 bases left in between. As DNA, the CDR3 is TGCGCCAGCAGCCCTAACCCCGCGGACGGACAAGAGACCCAGTACTTC. Residues: CASSPNPADGQETQYF.

J is TRBJ1-2 and V is TRBV12-3 or TRBV12-4; no definite D call. V lost 6 bases and J 2 bases, leaving 16 bases between the germline ends. This CDR3 spans 15 amino acids. The CDR3 loop is CASRREGVLNYGYTF. In DNA, the CDR3 is TGTGCCAGCAGGCGAGAGGGTGTGTTGAACTATGGCTACACCTTC.

In its sample, this clonotype was seen a few times. The genes are TRBV12-3 or TRBV12-4 and TRBJ1-2; tentative D call: TRBD1 (5 bases). V was cut by 6 bases and J by 8 bases, with 19 bases left in between. The CDR3 consists of 14 residues. The CDR3 reads CASSLPGGWWGYTF. The CDR3 region has the DNA TGTGCCAGCAGCCTCCCGGGGGGGTGGTGGGGCTACACCTTC.

The chain employs TRBV20-1 and TRBJ2-2; a weak D match, TRBD2 (6 bases). Germline assignment: CDR1 DFQATT and CDR2 SNEGSKA (reference sequence). Trimming left V 6 bases short and J 1 base short, with 18 bases between. CDR3 size: 16 residues. CDR3 bases: TGCAGTGCGCCGACCGCTAGCGACTGGAACACCGGGGAGCTGTTTTTT. Translating gives CSAPTASDWNTGELFF.

This chain uses TRBV6-5 with TRBJ2-1; D ambiguous. V lost 1 base and J lost 13, with 14 bases in between. CDR1 and CDR2 from the germline V gene are MNHEY and SVGAGI. The length of the CDR3 is 13 residues. The CDR3 loop reads CASSYLGEETQFF. The CDR3 DNA reads TGTGCCAGCAGTTACTTAGGAGAAGAGACCCAGTTCTTC.

This rearrangement joins TRBV2 to TRBJ2-7, with D uncertain. Trimming stripped 9 bases from V and 1 base from J, with 19 bases between. The CDR3 spans 15 residues. Germline assignment: CDR1 SNHLY and CDR2 FYNNEI. The CDR3, as DNA: TGTGCCAGTACCTTTCCCAGCACTGCTTCCTACGAGCAGTACTTC. Translation gives CASTFPSTASYEQYF.

J is TRBJ2-1 and V is TRBV28; D gene unclear. Trimming cost V 6 bases and J 0 bases, with 15 bases left between them. CDR3 length equals 16 residues. Germline V gene lookup returns CDR1 MDHEN and CDR2 SYDVKM. CDR3 residues: CASSAATSGSYNEQFF. In DNA, the CDR3 is TGTGCCAGCAGCGCGGCCACCTCGGGCTCCTACAATGAGCAGTTCTTC.

This clonotype was found a few times. V is TRBV4-3 and J is TRBJ1-2; weak D call: TRBD1 (6 bases). The length of the CDR3 is 13 residues. V shed 5 bases and J shed 8 bases, with 15 bases lying between them. Germline V gene sequence: CDR1 LGHNA, CDR2 YSLEER. The CDR3, as DNA: TGCGCCAGCAGCGAAGTGGCCAGGGGAGGCTACACCTTC. It translates to CASSEVARGGYTF.

Concerning this clonotype itself: A single base separates this from a much larger clone, so it may be a read error. This rearrangement joins TRBV7-9 to TRBJ1-6; 8 bases match TRBD1. Looked up from germline, CDR1 is SEHNR and CDR2 is FQNEAQ (reference sequence). The CDR3 runs 15 residues. CDR3 DNA: TGTGCCAGCAGCCGCGGACAGGGATATAAGTCACCCCTCCACTTT. Translating it yields CASSRGQGYKSPLHF.